This TCR beta chain originates from a study of blood T cell repertoires in COVID-19. The CDR3 is 13 residues long. Germline assignment: CDR1 SSHAT and CDR2 FNYEAQ (reference sequence). The V gene lost 5 bases and the J gene lost 3 bases, with 11 bases spanning the gap. In the source study's methods: Amplification from reference gene primers served as the basis for estimated nucleated cell counts. Repertoires were generated with immunoSEQ multiplex PCR, while TCRdb's copy carries only in-frame clones and drops some. The V and J calls and clone size come from that table; D and trimming were worked out from the DNA. The repertoire holds approximately 170,000 clones, with around nine tenths as singletons.

The receptor comes from a man in his 70s with acute or convalescent COVID-19. The chain carries TRBV7-7 and TRBJ2-7, with D maybe TRBD1 (6 bases). The sample comprised peripheral blood. CDR3 sequence: CASSPSTGYEQYF. CDR3 nucleotide sequence: TGTGCCAGCAGCCCCTCGACAGGCTACGAGCAGTACTTC.